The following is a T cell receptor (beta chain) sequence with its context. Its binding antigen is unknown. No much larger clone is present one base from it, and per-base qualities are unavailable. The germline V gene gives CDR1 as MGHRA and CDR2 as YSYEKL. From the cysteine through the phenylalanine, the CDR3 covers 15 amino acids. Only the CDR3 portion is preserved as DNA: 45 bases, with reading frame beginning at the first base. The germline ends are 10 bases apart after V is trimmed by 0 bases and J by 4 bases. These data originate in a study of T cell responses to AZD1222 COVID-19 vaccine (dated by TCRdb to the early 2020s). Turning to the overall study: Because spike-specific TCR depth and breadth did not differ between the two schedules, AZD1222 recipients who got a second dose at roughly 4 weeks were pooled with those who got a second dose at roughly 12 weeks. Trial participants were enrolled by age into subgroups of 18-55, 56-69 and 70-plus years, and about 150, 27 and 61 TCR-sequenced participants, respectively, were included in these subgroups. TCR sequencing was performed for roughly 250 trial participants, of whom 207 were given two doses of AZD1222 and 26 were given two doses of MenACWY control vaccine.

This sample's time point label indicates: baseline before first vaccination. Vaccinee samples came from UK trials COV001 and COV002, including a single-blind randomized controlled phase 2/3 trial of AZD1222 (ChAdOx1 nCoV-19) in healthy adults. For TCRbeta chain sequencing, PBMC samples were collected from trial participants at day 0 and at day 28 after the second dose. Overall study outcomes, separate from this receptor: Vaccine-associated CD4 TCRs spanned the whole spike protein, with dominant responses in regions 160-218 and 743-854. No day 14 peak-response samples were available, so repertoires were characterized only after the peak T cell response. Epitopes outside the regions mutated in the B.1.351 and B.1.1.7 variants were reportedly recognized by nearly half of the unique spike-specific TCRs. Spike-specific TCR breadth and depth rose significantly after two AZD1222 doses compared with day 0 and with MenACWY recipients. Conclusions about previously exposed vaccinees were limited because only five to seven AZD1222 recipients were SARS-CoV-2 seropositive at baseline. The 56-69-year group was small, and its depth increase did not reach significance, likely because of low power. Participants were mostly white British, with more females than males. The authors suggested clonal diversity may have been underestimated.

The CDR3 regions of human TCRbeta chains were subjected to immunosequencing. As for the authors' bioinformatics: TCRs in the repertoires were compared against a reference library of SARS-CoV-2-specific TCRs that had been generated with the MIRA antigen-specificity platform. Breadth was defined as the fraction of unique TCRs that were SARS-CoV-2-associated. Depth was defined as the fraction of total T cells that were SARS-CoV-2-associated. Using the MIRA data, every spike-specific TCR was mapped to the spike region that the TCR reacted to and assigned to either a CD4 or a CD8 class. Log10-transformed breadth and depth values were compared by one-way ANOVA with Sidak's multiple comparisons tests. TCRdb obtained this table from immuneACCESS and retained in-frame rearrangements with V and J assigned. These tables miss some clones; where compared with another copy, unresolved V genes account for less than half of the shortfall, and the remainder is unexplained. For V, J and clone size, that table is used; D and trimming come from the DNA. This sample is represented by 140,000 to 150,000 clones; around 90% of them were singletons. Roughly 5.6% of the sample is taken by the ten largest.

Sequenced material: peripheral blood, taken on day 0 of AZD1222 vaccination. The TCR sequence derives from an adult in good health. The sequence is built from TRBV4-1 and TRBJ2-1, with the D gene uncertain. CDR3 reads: CASSQDTALYNEQFF. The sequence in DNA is TGCGCCAGCAGCCAAGATACGGCCCTTTACAATGAGCAGTTCTTC.